This T cell receptor beta chain is from a study of blood T cell repertoires in COVID-19. Assay used: immunoSEQ multiplex PCR; TCRdb lists only in-frame clones, some missing. This table holds about 78,000 clones, about 89% found once. This clonotype originated in a man aged 45-65 years with active or convalescent COVID-19. Sequencing used peripheral blood.

The CDR3 nucleotides read TGTGCCAGCAGCCATGCTGGACTAGCGGGGCGGGAGACCCAGTACTTC. Residues: CASSHAGLAGRETQYF. The rearrangement uses TRBV3-1 (or the pseudogene TRBV3-2) and TRBJ2-5; 12 bases line up with TRBD2. Germline CDR1 LGHDT, CDR2 YNNKEL (reference sequence). The CDR3 sequence is 16 residues long. V lost 3 bases and J lost 5; bases outside the gene matches: 7.